The TCR beta chain under discussion was sequenced for a study of cytomegalovirus exposure and HLA in healthy donors. Study-wide background: Later, an analysis reported that the approximately 120 validation repertoires had used the same platform as the approximately 690 first-cohort repertoires.

Using immunoSEQ multiplex PCR, the repertoire was profiled, and TCRdb retains in-frame clones only, with some absent. Among 150,000 to 200,000 clones, about 80% were seen once, and the ten largest hold 2.5% to 3.5%. Study outcomes and limitations: Per published reports, the classifier diagnosed cytomegalovirus status with high specificity and sensitivity. Researchers reported that a few CMV-associated chains were confirmed in vitro as CMV antigen-specific. It was fewer than 200 TCR beta chains that were listed as cytomegalovirus-associated.

Germline assignment: CDR1 LNHNV and CDR2 YYDKDF (reference sequence). The CDR3 runs 12 residues. Trimming removed 0 bases at V and 14 bases at J, with 12 bases between. Concerning this clone itself: Its antigen is not identified.

The specimen sequenced was PBMCs. The rearrangement joins TRBV15 to TRBJ2-3; possible D gene TRBD2, 6 bases. This TCR came from a woman aged 18-29 years in good health and CMV-seropositive. The CDR3 reads CATSRDWRDGYF. In nucleotides, the CDR3 is TGTGCCACCAGCAGAGATTGGAGGGACGGGTATTTT.